This T cell receptor beta chain stems from a study of shared clonotypes between healthy human individuals. With regard to this clone: Antigen: not known.

Germline CDR1 and CDR2: PRHDT and FYEKMQ (reference sequence). The CDR3 covers 15 residues. V lost 5 bases and J lost 3; bases outside the gene matches: 6. Some clones are missing from TCRdb's copy, which holds only in-frame ones; the method was immunoSEQ multiplex PCR. The sample comprises a few hundred thousand clones, around 97% of which are singletons, and about 0.057% rests with the top ten. Findings and limits, study-wide: Since donors were few, the genetic and exposure-history diversity represented was limited.

The sequence derives from a woman in her twenties or thirties in good health. The V gene is TRBV13, the J gene TRBJ2-3, with 9 bases aligning to TRBD2. The sequencing input was naive CD4+ T cells sorted from blood. The subset is: CD45RA+ positively selected. The CDR3 region has the DNA TGTGCCAGCAGCGCACTAGCGGGTGTTACAGATACGCAGTATTTT. Protein sequence: CASSALAGVTDTQYF.